This is a list of T cell receptor beta chains from one sample in a study of vaccination and CD4 T cells after COVID-19. MiXCR, run by TCRdb on the PCR reads, gives a single entry per CDR3 protein. Of roughly 22,000 distinct CDR3 sequences in the sample, around a third were seen once. No cognate antigen is known for these TCRs. The sample comprised cultured CD4+ T cells from blood. Receptors originate from a human donor with COVID-19. Each CDR3 is given with its conserved first and last residue. A D gene is named only where the DNA matches it firmly. Clone size appears in some rows only: once, few, many, or a class for an expanded clone.

V	J	size	D	CDR3	DNA
TRBV6-5	TRBJ1-1	few	-	CASSYGDRNMNTEAFF	TGTGCCAGCAGTTACGGTGACAGAAACATGAACACTGAAGCTTTCTTT
TRBV18	TRBJ2-2	once	-	CASSPGAGGGELFF	TGTGCCAGCTCACCCGGCGCGGGTGGCGGGGAGCTGTTTTTT
TRBV19	TRBJ1-5	-	TRBD1	CASAGLTGGSQPQHF	TGTGCCAGCGCCGGATTGACAGGGGGCTCTCAGCCCCAGCATTTT
TRBV5-1	TRBJ1-1	-	-	CASSRIGGDGTEAFF	TGCGCCAGCAGCCGCATTGGGGGGGACGGAACTGAAGCTTTCTTT
TRBV30	TRBJ2-1	-	TRBD2	CAWTSGEGSYNEQFF	TGTGCCTGGACTAGCGGGGAAGGCTCCTACAATGAGCAGTTCTTC
TRBV27	TRBJ2-2	few	-	CASSFGTGELFF	TGTGCCAGCAGTTTTGGGACCGGGGAGCTGTTTTTT
TRBV10-3	TRBJ2-3	few	TRBD2	CAISTSGGLLGTDTQYF	TGTGCCATCTCCACTAGCGGGGGCCTCCTTGGGACAGATACGCAGTATTTT
TRBV6-4	TRBJ2-3	few	TRBD2	CASSVGAGTTDTQYF	TGTGCCAGCAGTGTCGGAGCGGGGACCACAGATACGCAGTATTTT
TRBV7-6	TRBJ2-3	-	-	CASSLVSRADTQYF	TGTGCCAGCAGCTTAGTTAGCAGGGCGGATACGCAGTATTTT
TRBV7-7	TRBJ1-2	-	-	CASTLQKNYGYTF	TGTGCTAGCACCTTACAAAAGAACTATGGCTACACCTTC
TRBV5-1	TRBJ2-5	-	-	CASSLGRGASNQETQYF	TGCGCCAGCAGCTTGGGTCGTGGGGCGTCTAACCAAGAGACCCAGTACTTC
TRBV7-6	TRBJ2-5	few	TRBD1	CASSLQTGEETQYF	TGTGCCAGCAGCCTTCAGACAGGGGAAGAGACCCAGTACTTC
TRBV6-2/TRBV6-3	TRBJ2-7	-	-	CASSYPRGQGYTTEQYF	TGTGCCAGCAGTTACCCGAGGGGACAAGGCTATACCACCGAGCAGTACTTC
TRBV19	TRBJ1-3	few	TRBD1	CASTQGVSGNTIYF	TGTGCCAGTACCCAGGGGGTTAGCGGAAACACCATATATTTT
TRBV28	TRBJ1-5	-	TRBD1	CASRRQGAGNQPQHF	TGTGCCAGCAGGCGACAGGGGGCGGGCAATCAGCCCCAGCATTTT
TRBV5-1	TRBJ2-7	-	-	CASSSQPGQVDEQYF	TGCGCCAGCAGCTCTCAGCCGGGACAAGTCGACGAGCAGTACTTC
TRBV21-1	TRBJ2-1	-	-	CASSKDEQFF	TGTGCCAGCAGCAAGGATGAGCAGTTCTTC
TRBV6-1	TRBJ2-7	-	TRBD2	CASSERGYEQYF	TGTGCCAGCAGTGAGCGGGGGTACGAGCAGTACTTC
TRBV19	TRBJ1-6	-	-	CASKPGNDSPLHF	TGTGCCAGTAAACCGGGGAATGATTCACCCCTCCACTTT
TRBV20-1	TRBJ1-2	-	TRBD1	CSATGTGNRGYTF	TGCAGTGCTACCGGGACAGGGAATCGGGGCTACACCTTC
TRBV5-6	TRBJ1-5	-	TRBD1	CASSSWGQRNQPQHF	TGTGCCAGCAGCTCGTGGGGACAGCGCAATCAGCCCCAGCATTTT
TRBV12-3/TRBV12-4	TRBJ2-2	few	TRBD1	CASSLRQGVTGELFF	TGTGCCAGCAGCCTCCGACAGGGGGTTACCGGGGAGCTGTTTTTT
TRBV27	TRBJ1-3	few	-	CASSSGQASGNTIYF	TGTGCCAGCAGTTCCGGGCAGGCGTCTGGAAACACCATATATTTT
TRBV9	TRBJ2-7	-	-	CASSVGTASYEQYF	TGTGCCAGCAGCGTAGGGACAGCCTCCTACGAGCAGTACTTC
TRBV7-2	TRBJ2-3	-	TRBD2	CASSLPGGDKAADTQYF	TGTGCCAGCAGCTTACCGGGGGGGGACAAAGCGGCAGATACGCAGTATTTT
TRBV27	TRBJ1-5	-	-	CASSLSPGMGNQPQHF	TGTGCCAGCAGTTTATCCCCGGGGATGGGGAATCAGCCCCAGCATTTT
TRBV28	TRBJ1-3	-	-	CASSPPLGEGNTIYF	TGTGCCAGCAGTCCCCCCCTGGGGGAAGGAAACACCATATATTTT
TRBV2	TRBJ1-4	few	-	CAKGRWGEKLFF	TGTGCCAAGGGACGCTGGGGGGAAAAACTGTTTTTT
TRBV25-1	TRBJ2-5	few	TRBD1	CASSDDTGTGTGWKTQYF	TGTGCCAGCAGTGACGATACAGGAACCGGGACAGGGTGGAAGACCCAGTACTTC
TRBV11-2	TRBJ2-5	-	-	CASSLDLSQETQYF	TGTGCCAGCAGCTTAGACCTATCCCAAGAGACCCAGTACTTC
TRBV6-5	TRBJ1-5	-	-	CASSYSGGDQPQHF	TGTGCCAGCAGTTACTCGGGCGGAGATCAGCCCCAGCATTTT
TRBV6-2/TRBV6-3	TRBJ2-7	-	-	CASTDGGLDSYEQYF	TGTGCCAGCACCGACGGGGGACTCGACTCCTACGAGCAGTACTTC
TRBV7-8	TRBJ2-7	-	TRBD2	CASSPFSGGNEQYF	TGTGCCAGCAGTCCTTTCAGCGGGGGGAACGAGCAGTACTTC
TRBV20-1	TRBJ1-2	few	TRBD1	CSAGSPGQGAYGYTF	TGCAGTGCTGGGTCACCGGGACAGGGAGCCTATGGCTACACCTTC
TRBV14	TRBJ1-4	-	-	CASSQRGRRNEKLFF	TGTGCCAGCAGCCAAAGGGGACGGCGTAATGAAAAACTGTTTTTT
TRBV20-1	TRBJ1-2	-	-	CSASRTNYGYTF	TGCAGTGCTAGCCGAACAAACTATGGCTACACCTTC
TRBV12-3/TRBV12-4	TRBJ1-5	few	-	CASSFRGTGSNQPQHF	TGTGCCAGCAGTTTTCGAGGCACCGGTAGCAATCAGCCCCAGCATTTT
TRBV30	TRBJ2-1	-	-	CAWNRQVNEQFF	TGTGCCTGGAATCGTCAGGTTAATGAGCAGTTCTTC
TRBV5-1	TRBJ2-3	-	TRBD2	CASSLRGVDTDTQYF	TGCGCCAGCAGCTTGCGGGGGGTTGACACAGATACGCAGTATTTT
TRBV7-2	TRBJ1-2	few	-	CASSLQGRSYGYTF	TGTGCCAGCAGCTTACAGGGACGGTCCTATGGCTACACCTTC
TRBV18	TRBJ1-2	-	TRBD1	CASSPQPTGGDGYTF	TGTGCCAGCTCACCACAACCGACAGGGGGCGATGGCTACACCTTC
TRBV3-1	TRBJ1-5	-	-	CASSQGGSMQPQHF	TGTGCCAGCAGCCAAGGTGGGTCCATGCAGCCCCAGCATTTT
TRBV28	TRBJ2-5	once	-	CASSLQRFRETQYF	TGTGCCAGCAGTTTGCAACGTTTTCGAGAGACCCAGTACTTC
TRBV19	TRBJ2-3	-	TRBD2	CASSSGGFTDTQYF	TGTGCCAGTAGTAGCGGGGGTTTCACAGATACGCAGTATTTT
TRBV20-1	TRBJ1-2	-	-	CRADSRYYGYTF	TGCAGGGCTGACAGTCGTTACTATGGCTACACCTTC
TRBV20-1	TRBJ1-1	few	-	CSAASAEAFF	TGCAGTGCTGCGAGCGCTGAAGCTTTCTTT
TRBV20-1	TRBJ1-6	few	-	CSAEWGRGHNSPLHF	TGCAGTGCCGAGTGGGGCAGGGGTCATAATTCACCCCTCCACTTT
TRBV7-9	TRBJ1-1	-	-	CVSSRGVVSQKTEAFF	TGTGTCAGCAGCCGTGGGGTTGTTAGCCAAAAAACTGAAGCTTTCTTT
TRBV2	TRBJ1-5	few	-	CASSERTGNSNQPQHF	TGTGCCAGCAGTGAACGAACCGGTAATAGCAATCAGCCCCAGCATTTT
TRBV5-4	TRBJ1-4	-	-	CASSSDRRNEKLFF	TGTGCCAGCAGCTCTGACAGACGTAATGAAAAACTGTTTTTT
TRBV10-3	TRBJ1-5	few	TRBD1	CAISTGWVDSNQPQHF	TGTGCCATTTCGACAGGGTGGGTAGATAGCAATCAGCCCCAGCATTTT
TRBV7-9	TRBJ2-3	-	-	CASSLEGRGGDTQYF	TGTGCCAGCAGCTTGGAGGGTCGGGGAGGAGATACGCAGTATTTT
TRBV6-2/TRBV6-3	TRBJ1-4	-	-	CASNGETTTNEKLFF	TGTGCCAGCAATGGAGAGACTACAACTAATGAAAAACTGTTTTTT
TRBV6-5	TRBJ1-1	-	-	CASSYHPSARRPATEAFF	TGTGCCAGCAGTTACCACCCTTCGGCCAGGAGGCCGGCCACTGAAGCTTTCTTT
TRBV7-2	TRBJ2-3	-	-	CASSLVPGYTDTQYF	TGTGCCAGCAGCTTAGTTCCGGGATACACAGATACGCAGTATTTT
TRBV6-1	TRBJ2-7	few	TRBD2	CASSPYSRLAGGSYEQYF	TGTGCCAGCAGCCCATACTCTCGACTAGCGGGGGGCTCCTACGAGCAGTACTTC
TRBV6-2/TRBV6-3	TRBJ2-3	few	TRBD2	CASSKRGGLDTQYF	TGTGCCAGCTCGAAGCGGGGGGGTCTAGATACGCAGTATTTT
TRBV20-1	TRBJ1-3	-	-	CSAPGGNTIYF	TGCAGTGCTCCCGGCGGAAACACCATATATTTT